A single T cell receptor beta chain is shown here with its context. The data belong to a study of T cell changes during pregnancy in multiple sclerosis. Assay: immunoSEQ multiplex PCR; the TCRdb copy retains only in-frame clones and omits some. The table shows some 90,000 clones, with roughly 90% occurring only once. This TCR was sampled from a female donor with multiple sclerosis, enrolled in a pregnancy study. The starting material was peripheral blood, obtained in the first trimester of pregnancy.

The CDR3 loop is CASSELPPEDNEQFF. The DNA for the CDR3 is TGCGCCAGCAGTGAGTTGCCTCCCGAGGACAATGAGCAGTTCTTC. The chain uses TRBV10-1 and TRBJ2-1; D remains ambiguous. This CDR3 is built from 15 residues. Germline CDR1 and CDR2: WNHNN and SYGVQD (reference sequence). V lost 1 base and J 5 bases, leaving 12 bases between the germline ends.